The present TCR beta chain was sequenced within a study of technical replicates of blood from a handful of donors. Germline CDR1 reads MGHRA; CDR2 reads YSYEKL. Trimming shortened V by 4 bases and J by 0 bases, and 15 bases separated the two germline ends. The CDR3 runs 17 residues. TCRdb's table, derived via immunoSEQ multiplex PCR, lists solely in-frame clones and lacks some. The sample has roughly 60,000 clones, 80% to 90% seen once. The TCR comes from a human donor in good health. Some clones in this sample may be carry-over from other donors' samples. The rearrangement joins TRBV4-1 to TRBJ2-2; TRBD2 is a possible D gene (6 bases). The sample taken for sequencing was PBMCs. The CDR3 nucleotides read TGCGCCAGCAGCCGCACCGGGACTGGACCGAACACCGGGGAGCTGTTTTTT. Protein: CASSRTGTGPNTGELFF.